At least ten counts were recorded for the clone carrying this T cell receptor (beta chain). What it binds is not known. The record originates from a study of response to subunit inactivated influenza vaccine. Study-wide results and limits: The authors proposed limited new T cell recruitment per seasonal influenza vaccination.

The CDR3 loop spans 15 amino acids. CDR1 and CDR2 (germline): SGHVS, FQNEAQ. The J segment lost 7 bases and the V segment lost 5 bases, leaving 6 bases of the junction unmatched. One entry per CDR3 protein, called by TCRdb with MiXCR from the RT-PCR reads. The table shows approximately 520,000 distinct CDR3 sequences, with 16% occurring only once. The V call is TRBV7-8, the J call TRBJ2-1; 12 bases are a match to TRBD2. This sequence originates from a man between 45 and 75 years old who received an inactivated influenza vaccine. The source was CD4+ T cells sorted from PBMCs, collected less than 25 months after vaccination. CDR3 nucleotide sequence: TGTGCCAGCAGCAGCTTACTAGCGGGGGGTAATGAGCAGTTCTTC. Translation: CASSSLLAGGNEQFF.